This T cell receptor (beta chain) is from a study of cytotoxic CD8 clonotypes in ibrutinib-treated CLL. Overall study context: Partial responses numbered about 25 and complete responses 2; after a median about 62 months, roughly 14 stayed remitted and 12 progressed. Study-level points and caveats: Public clonotypes, rarely seen, contracted or held steady on treatment. Rising at ibrutinib response, clonality subsequently fell back toward baseline at progression. Baseline clonality was higher than in age-matched healthy donors and moved in step with circulating CD8+ T-cell counts.

In regard to this clone: The antigen is unknown.

Produced via immunoSEQ multiplex PCR; TCRdb's table is partial and in-frame only. Here the sample spans some 100,000 clones, about 53% being singletons. The source of this sequence is a human donor with chronic lymphocytic leukemia. Here the sequenced sample was PBMCs, taken after 24 months of ibrutinib treatment.

The CDR3 DNA sequence: TGTGCCAGCAGTGAAAGGTACAGGGGGAGGGGTGAAGCTTTCTTT. Its translation is CASSERYRGRGEAFF. This chain joins TRBV25-1 and TRBJ1-1; 8 nucleotides line up with TRBD1. The CDR3 contains 15 residues. Germline CDR1 MGHDK, CDR2 SYGVNS. J was trimmed by 7 bases and V by 2 bases; bases with no gene match: 9.